These 18 T cell receptor beta chains originate from one sample sequenced in a study of T-cell reconstitution after alpha-beta-depleted transplantation in children. Molecular barcoding with unique molecular identifiers was used for the TCRbeta library. TCRdb reprocessed the PCR reads via MiXCR and lists one record per CDR3 protein. The table records 500,000 or so distinct CDR3 sequences, 32% of them present only once. The sample was PBMCs from the stem cell graft donor, taken from the stem cell graft. The origin of the receptors is a human donor who donated a stem cell graft to a child with aplastic anemia.

The chain couples TRBV12-3 or TRBV12-4 to TRBJ2-1; D is possibly TRBD1 or TRBD2 (6 bases each). Trimming cost V 4 bases and J 10 bases, with 26 bases left between them. The CDR3 extends over 17 amino acids. The CDR3 region is CASSSLPGQSGVREQFF. CDR3 coding DNA: TGTGCCAGCAGTTCTCTGCCCGGACAGTCGGGGGTACGGGAGCAGTTCTTC.

The chain carries TRBV5-1 and TRBJ2-7; the match to TRBD1 covers 9 bases. The V segment lost 3 bases and the J segment 0 bases; nucleotides outside the gene matches: 10. Looked up from germline, CDR1 is SGHRS and CDR2 is YFSETQ. This CDR3 region has 17 residues. The CDR3: CASSWAKSDRGSYEQYF. The CDR3 nucleotides read TGCGCCAGCAGCTGGGCGAAATCGGACAGGGGCTCCTACGAGCAGTACTTC.

This chain links TRBV19 with TRBJ2-6, with D tentatively TRBD1 (5 bases). Germline lookup yields CDR1 LNHDA and CDR2 SQIVND (reference sequence). CDR3 length: 16 amino acids. Trimming removed 6 bases at V and 0 bases at J, with 12 bases between. CDR3 sequence reads: CASRTVPYSGANVLTF. CDR3 nucleotides: TGTGCCAGTAGGACAGTTCCCTACTCTGGGGCCAACGTCCTGACTTTC. The full variable domain, in which reference TRBV19 and TRBJ2-6 provide the parts outside the CDR3, is DGGITQSPKYLFRKEGQNVTLSCEQNLNHDAMYWYRQDPGQGLRLIYYSQIVNDFQKGDIAEGYSVSREKKESFPLTVTSAQKNPTAFYLCASRTVPYSGANVLTFGAGSRLTVL.

The table lists this clonotype with many counts. This sequence joins TRBV7-9 and TRBJ2-7; D is undetermined. The V end was cut by 1 base, the J end by 2 bases, with 3 bases between. The CDR3 has 12 residues. Germline values: CDR1 SEHNR, CDR2 FQNEAQ (reference sequence). The CDR3 DNA reads TGTGCCAGCAGCTTAGGGGCCTACGAGCAGTACTTC. It yields the protein CASSLGAYEQYF.

The J gene is TRBJ1-1, the V gene TRBV10-3; weak D call: TRBD1 (5 bases). V was trimmed by 4 bases and J by 1 base, leaving 7 bases between them. This CDR3 contains 13 residues. Germline lookup yields CDR1 ENHRY and CDR2 SYGVKD. The chain's CDR3 is CAISVQANTEAFF. CDR3 in DNA: TGTGCCATCAGTGTACAGGCGAACACTGAAGCTTTCTTT.

The chain links TRBV7-8 to TRBJ1-5; 7 positions match TRBD1. This CDR3 is built from 15 residues. In germline, CDR1 is SGHVS, CDR2 FQNEAQ. Trimming removed 5 bases from V and 2 bases from J; junction bases left unmatched: 6. The CDR3 loop reads CASSLQGTGNQPQHF. The CDR3, as DNA: TGTGCCAGCAGCCTACAGGGGACTGGCAATCAGCCCCAGCATTTT.

The chain joins TRBV5-6 to TRBJ2-3; 10 bases are a match to TRBD1. The germline V gene has CDR1 SGHDT and CDR2 YYEEEE. Trimming removed 4 bases from V and 1 base from J; junction bases left unmatched: 6. The CDR3 spans 16 residues. CDR3: CASSPDRGPRTDTQYF. The CDR3 DNA reads as TGTGCCAGCAGCCCTGACAGGGGGCCACGCACAGATACGCAGTATTTT.

This chain links TRBV18 with TRBJ2-1; D is undetermined. CDR1 and CDR2 from the germline V gene are KGHSH and LQKENI. V was pared by 3 bases and J by 0 bases, with 12 bases between. The CDR3 has 16 residues. The CDR3 nucleotides are TGTGCCAGCTCACCCACACATTTGAGCTCCTACAATGAGCAGTTCTTC. This sequence encodes CASSPTHLSSYNEQFF.

The chain is built from TRBV11-2 and TRBJ2-1, with TRBD2 as a possible D gene (5 bases). The CDR3 loop spans 18 amino acids. The V gene's germline CDR1 is SGHAT and CDR2 FQNNGV. Trimming cost V 3 bases and J 0 bases, with 18 bases left between them. The CDR3 nucleotides are TGTGCCAGCAGCTTGCCCACCGGTCGCGGGCTCTCCTACAATGAGCAGTTCTTC. Translated, it gives CASSLPTGRGLSYNEQFF.

This clonotype was recorded many times. The chain recombines TRBV12-3 or TRBV12-4 with TRBJ2-1; TRBD2 agrees at 12 bases. CDR3 size: 15 residues. V shed 4 bases and J 2 bases; nucleotides not matched to a gene: 0. CDR3 sequence (DNA): TGTGCCAGCAGTTCTAGCGGGAGGGCCTACAATGAGCAGTTCTTC. Its translation is CASSSSGRAYNEQFF.

This rearrangement joins TRBV7-2 to TRBJ1-4; no reliable D call. Germline-derived CDR1 and CDR2 are SGHTA and FQGNSA. This CDR3 is 15 amino acids long. V dropped 3 bases and J dropped 4 bases, with 12 bases sitting between them. CDR3 bases: TGTGCCAGCAGCTTTTTTTCCCGGGTTAATGAAAAACTGTTTTTT. This translates into CASSFFSRVNEKLFF.

The J gene is TRBJ2-1, the V gene TRBV11-3, with D tentatively TRBD2 (5 bases). V was shortened by 4 bases and J by 7 bases, with 14 bases between the two germline ends. CDR3 length equals 14 residues. CDR1 and CDR2 from the germline V gene are SGHNT and YENEEA. CDR3 in DNA: TGTGCCAGCAGCTCAATGACCGGCGGGAATGAGCAGTTCTTC. Residues: CASSSMTGGNEQFF.

In this sample, this clonotype turned up a few times. The chain has TRBV7-2 and TRBJ2-3; D may be TRBD2 (6 bases). The germline V and J ends were trimmed by 4 bases and 0 bases, with 11 bases remaining between them. Germline V lookup: CDR1 SGHTA, CDR2 FQGNSA. This CDR3 is built from 15 residues. The CDR3 here is CASSSWTTSTDTQYF. The CDR3, as DNA: TGTGCCAGCAGCTCATGGACTACTAGCACAGATACGCAGTATTTT.

In this sample, this clonotype turned up a few times. This chain links TRBV12-3 or TRBV12-4 with TRBJ2-3, with 9 bases lining up with TRBD2. The CDR3 has 18 residues. V shed 1 base, J shed 0 bases, and the junction held 8 bases outside the gene matches. The CDR3, as DNA: TGTGCCAGCAGTTTAGGGGAACTAGCGGGTCATAGCACAGATACGCAGTATTTT. Translated, it gives CASSLGELAGHSTDTQYF.

This clonotype was seen a few times. The chain combines TRBV5-5 with TRBJ2-4; perhaps TRBD2 as D (6 bases). The CDR3 is 15 residues long. Germline CDR1 reads SGHKS; CDR2 reads YYEKEE (reference sequence). With 7 bases removed from V and 0 bases from J, the gap between germline ends came to 14 bases. CDR3 sequence reads: CASGGQGLAKNIQYF. The CDR3 DNA follows: TGTGCCAGCGGAGGGCAGGGTCTAGCCAAAAACATTCAGTACTTC.

The genes are TRBV28 and TRBJ2-7; TRBD2 agrees at 10 bases. The CDR3 runs to 13 residues. V was clipped by 7 bases and J by 5 bases; unmatched bases: 5. Germline values: CDR1 MDHEN, CDR2 SYDVKM. The CDR3 region is CASTSGRQDEQYF. As DNA, the CDR3 is TGTGCCAGCACTAGCGGGAGACAGGACGAGCAGTACTTC.

The chain joins TRBV11-2 to TRBJ1-1; no definite D call. From germline, CDR1 is SGHAT and CDR2 FQNNGV. The CDR3 has 15 amino acids. V was clipped by 4 bases and J by 5 bases, with 17 bases between them. The CDR3 sequence is CASSSWEDGRTEAFF. The DNA for the CDR3 is TGTGCCAGCAGCTCATGGGAGGATGGTAGGACTGAAGCTTTCTTT.

This clonotype was counted ten times or more. This rearrangement joins TRBV12-3 or TRBV12-4 to TRBJ1-1; D is uncertain. V was shortened by 1 base and J by 0 bases, with 6 bases between the two germline ends. There are 14 residues in the CDR3. The CDR3 nucleotides are TGTGCCAGCAGTTTAGGGCAGGTGAACACTGAAGCTTTCTTT. It translates to CASSLGQVNTEAFF.